These 16 T cell receptor beta chains originate from one sample sequenced in a study of T cell responses to AZD1222 COVID-19 vaccine. The repertoire was sequenced with immunoSEQ multiplex PCR; TCRdb's copy has only in-frame clones and lacks some. Among 130,000 to 150,000 clones listed, about 92% were seen once. The sample in question was peripheral blood, obtained on day 0 of AZD1222 vaccination. These receptors all stem from an adult in good health.

The rearrangement links TRBV3-1 (or the pseudogene TRBV3-2) to TRBJ2-1; D is possibly TRBD1 (5 bases). The CDR3 runs 14 residues. CDR1 LGHDT and CDR2 YNNKEL come from the germline V gene (reference sequence). V was trimmed by 3 bases and J by 4 bases, leaving 10 bases between them. The CDR3 here is CASSQIGHYNEQFF. The CDR3, as DNA: TGTGCCAGCAGCCAGATAGGACATTACAATGAGCAGTTCTTC.

This chain links TRBV5-1 with TRBJ2-5, with TRBD1 identical over 8 bases. Germline-derived CDR1 and CDR2 are SGHRS and YFSETQ. The V gene end was trimmed by 2 bases and the J gene end by 2 bases; junction bases not matched to a gene: 8. CDR3 length equals 16 residues. DNA for the CDR3: TGCGCCAGCAGCTTTCCTCCAGGGGGCCCACAAGAGACCCAGTACTTC. Translation gives CASSFPPGGPQETQYF. The entire variable domain, with the rest obtained from reference TRBV5-1 and TRBJ2-5, is as follows: KAGVTQTPRYLIKTRGQQVTLSCSPISGHRSVSWYQQTPGQGLQFLFEYFSETQRNKGNFPGRFSGRQFSNSRSEMNVSTLELGDSALYLCASSFPPGGPQETQYFGPGTRLLVL.

This chain links TRBV2 with TRBJ2-1; TRBD1 matches at 8 bases. V trimming: 0 bases; J trimming: 7 bases; junction bases outside the gene matches: 11. The CDR3 is 17 residues long. Germline loops: CDR1 SNHLY, CDR2 FYNNEI. The CDR3: CASSEALPGQGANEQFF. The CDR3 DNA is TGTGCCAGCAGTGAAGCCTTGCCGGGGCAGGGGGCAAATGAGCAGTTCTTC.

This clone was recorded once. The chain carries TRBV10-3 and TRBJ2-5, with TRBD2 identical over 7 bases. The CDR3 runs to 14 residues. Germline CDR1 ENHRY, CDR2 SYGVKD. V lost 6 bases to trimming and J lost 8 bases; unmatched junction nucleotides: 12. The DNA for the CDR3 is TGTGCCATCAGGGAGGATGGCGGGAGCCCCACCCAGTACTTC. Residues: CAIREDGGSPTQYF.

This clone was counted a single time. The chain is built from TRBV9 and TRBJ2-7, with 8 bases aligning to TRBD2. The CDR3 spans 15 residues. CDR1 is SGDLS, CDR2 YYNGEE, per germline. V dropped 0 bases and J dropped 6; count of bases not matched to a gene: 8. CDR3 sequence (DNA): TGTGCCAGCAGCGTAGAGGGGGGACTAGATCGCGAGCAGTACTTC. Translating it yields CASSVEGGLDREQYF. Complete variable domain (other parts from reference TRBV9 and TRBJ2-7): DSGVTQTPKHLITATGQRVTLRCSPRSGDLSVYWYQQSLDQGLQFLIQYYNGEERAKGNILERFSAQQFPDLHSELNLSSLELGDSALYFCASSVEGGLDREQYFGPGTRLTVT.

The sample holds a few counts of this clone. This chain uses TRBV18 with TRBJ1-4; D gene ambiguous. Germline V CDR1 and CDR2: KGHSH, LQKENI. The CDR3 extends over 14 amino acids. Between the trimmed V and J ends, which lost 3 bases and 6 bases, there was a span of 11 bases. The CDR3 here is CASSPRMLDEKLFF. Written as DNA, the CDR3 is TGTGCCAGCTCACCGCGGATGTTAGATGAAAAACTGTTTTTT.

This rearrangement joins TRBV5-5 to TRBJ1-1, with unresolved D. The CDR3 spans 15 residues. V was pared by 4 bases and J by 3 bases, with 16 bases between. Germline CDR1 reads SGHKS; CDR2 reads YYEKEE (reference sequence). For the CDR3, the DNA is TGTGCCAGCAGCCGAACCCACATTCCTGACACTGAAGCTTTCTTT. Its translation: CASSRTHIPDTEAFF.

The V and J genes are TRBV5-1 and TRBJ2-7, with TRBD1 identical over 11 bases. The CDR3 runs to 15 residues. V dropped 0 bases and J dropped 4; count of bases not matched to a gene: 3. From germline, CDR1 is SGHRS and CDR2 YFSETQ. The CDR3 sequence is CASSLGTGGAYEQYF. CDR3 nucleotide sequence: TGCGCCAGCAGCTTGGGGACAGGGGGCGCGTACGAGCAGTACTTC.

This clone was recorded only once. The chain recombines TRBV6-6 with TRBJ1-5; 10 nucleotides align to TRBD1. The ends lost 6 bases at V and 0 bases at J; junction bases unmatched: 2. Looked up from germline, CDR1 is MNHNY and CDR2 is SVGAGI (reference sequence). The CDR3 loop spans 15 amino acids. CDR3 loop: CASRRDRGSNQPQHF. CDR3 in DNA: TGTGCCAGCAGAAGGGACAGGGGTAGCAATCAGCCCCAGCATTTT.

The rearrangement joins TRBV9 to TRBJ1-1; D is undetermined. CDR3 length: 13 amino acids. Between the trimmed V and J ends, which lost 4 bases and 0 bases, there was a span of 7 bases. CDR1 is SGDLS and CDR2 is YYNGEE in the germline V gene. The CDR3 here is CASSPTLNTEAFF. The CDR3 nucleotides read TGTGCCAGCAGCCCCACGTTGAACACTGAAGCTTTCTTT.

CDR3 bases: TGTGCCAGCAGGCAGGGGGGACACTCCCAGGTCGCCATATATTTT. Amino acid sequence: CASRQGGHSQVAIYF. V is TRBV2 and J is TRBJ1-3; 7 positions match TRBD1. V was pared by 6 bases and J by 11 bases, with 16 bases of the junction left unmatched. Germline V gene sequence: CDR1 SNHLY, CDR2 FYNNEI. This CDR3 has 15 amino acids.

The chain carries TRBV3-1 (or the pseudogene TRBV3-2) and TRBJ1-4; no reliable D call. From germline, CDR1 is LGHDT and CDR2 YNNKEL (reference sequence). V lost 0 bases and J 13 bases, leaving 18 bases between the germline ends. There are 15 residues in the CDR3. The CDR3 nucleotides read TGTGCCAGCAGCCAAGATCCGGGGAGTTGGGCAGGACTGTTTTTT. Translating it yields CASSQDPGSWAGLFF.

There are a few counts of this clone. V is TRBV5-1 and J is TRBJ2-1, with 9 bases fitting TRBD2. Germline lookup yields CDR1 SGHRS and CDR2 YFSETQ. The CDR3 consists of 16 residues. Trimming removed 4 bases from V and 6 bases from J; junction bases left unmatched: 11. CDR3: CASSPLPSTSGNEQFF. CDR3 coding DNA: TGCGCCAGCAGCCCTCTACCTTCGACTAGCGGCAATGAGCAGTTCTTC.

The rearrangement joins TRBV7-3 to TRBJ2-5; D unresolved. Germline V CDR1 and CDR2: SGHTA, FQGTGA. This CDR3 contains 13 residues. Trimming left V 5 bases short and J 3 bases short, with 10 bases between. The CDR3 nucleotides read TGTGCCAGCAGCGAGGAACGTGAAGAGACCCAGTACTTC. As protein: CASSEEREETQYF.

This sequence joins TRBV5-1 and TRBJ2-1; D perhaps matches TRBD2 (5 bases). V was cut by 1 base and J by 2 bases, with 13 bases left in between. This CDR3 contains 16 residues. The germline CDR1 and CDR2 sequences are SGHRS and YFSETQ. CDR3 sequence: CASSLLGTRAYNEQFF. CDR3 sequence (DNA): TGCGCCAGCAGCTTGCTTGGAACTAGAGCCTACAATGAGCAGTTCTTC.

The V and J genes are TRBV2 and TRBJ1-2; 7 nucleotides agree with TRBD1. Germline V CDR1 and CDR2: SNHLY, FYNNEI. V was pared by 5 bases and J by 1 base, with 7 bases of the junction left unmatched. This CDR3 is built from 15 residues. CDR3 sequence (DNA): TGTGCCAGCAGTTATGGGACAGCCTATAACTATGGCTACACCTTC. Its protein is CASSYGTAYNYGYTF.